This passage covers 2 T cell receptor beta chains from one sample sequenced in a study of T cell changes during pregnancy in multiple sclerosis. Generated by immunoSEQ multiplex PCR, the TCRdb table keeps only in-frame clones and is missing some. This sample has fewer than 85,000 clones; approximately 91% occur once, and the top ten carry approximately 1.9%. This material consisted of peripheral blood, taken before pregnancy. The receptors here all came from a female donor with multiple sclerosis, enrolled in a pregnancy study.

The chain recombines TRBV6-4 with TRBJ2-3, with TRBD2 matching over 8 bases. The CDR3 has 18 residues. The V gene end was trimmed by 7 bases and the J gene end by 11 bases; junction bases not matched to a gene: 26. The germline V gene has CDR1 MRHNA and CDR2 SNTAGT. The DNA for the CDR3 is TGTGCCAGCATCAACGCGAGGCGGGGGGAAACAGGCCCGGAAAAGCAGTATTTT. This translates into CASINARRGETGPEKQYF.

The rearrangement joins TRBV4-3 to TRBJ2-1; 7 nucleotides match TRBD1. This CDR3 has 15 residues. Germline V gene data show CDR1 as LGHNA and CDR2 as YSLEER. The ends lost 1 base at V and 5 bases at J; junction bases unmatched: 5. CDR3 bases: TGCGCCAGCAGCCAAGGACCACAGGGGAACAATGAGCAGTTCTTC. Translated, it gives CASSQGPQGNNEQFF.